One sample yielded the 30 T cell receptor beta chains listed below, sequenced in a study of T cell repertoires in cytomegalovirus infection. Which antigens these TCRs recognize remains unknown. TCRdb reanalysed the reads using MiXCR and keeps one entry per CDR3 protein. The sample lists 230,000 or so distinct CDR3 sequences; 30% to 45% were seen once. Sequenced here: CD8+ T cells from cultured PBMCs, sampled from culture after CMV antigen stimulation. These TCRs come from a human donor in good health (CMV status not recorded). Some clones in this sample may be carry-over from other donors' samples.

The rearrangement uses TRBV7-9 and TRBJ2-1; D unclear. This CDR3 has 10 residues. Germline CDR1 and CDR2: SEHNR and FQNEAQ (reference sequence). V lost 5 bases to trimming and J lost 5 bases, with 1 base between them. Here the CDR3 DNA reads TGTGCCAGCAGCAACAATGAGCAGTTCTTC. Its translation: CASSNNEQFF.

This chain connects TRBV7-6 to TRBJ1-3; D ambiguous. CDR3 length: 15 amino acids. With 4 bases removed from V and 6 bases from J, the gap between germline ends came to 16 bases. CDR1 is SGHVS and CDR2 is FNYEAQ in the germline V gene. The CDR3 sequence is CASSSLRGPENTIYF. The CDR3 DNA follows: TGTGCCAGCAGCTCCTTACGAGGCCCGGAAAACACCATATATTTT. The variable domain in full, completed from reference TRBV7-6 and TRBJ1-3, reads GAGVSQSPRYKVTKRGQDVALRCDPISGHVSLYWYRQALGQGPEFLTYFNYEAQQDKSGLPNDRFSAERPEGSISTLTIQRTEQRDSAMYRCASSSLRGPENTIYFGEGSWLTVV.

In this sample, this clonotype turned up a few times. The chain combines TRBV12-3 or TRBV12-4 with TRBJ1-5, with D unresolved. The germline V and J ends were trimmed by 3 bases and 7 bases, with 7 bases remaining between them. The CDR3 extends over 12 amino acids. The CDR3 sequence: CASSFPQQPQHF. The CDR3 DNA reads TGTGCCAGCAGTTTCCCTCAGCAGCCCCAGCATTTT.

This chain joins TRBV27 and TRBJ2-7; unclear D gene. Trimming took off 3 bases at V and 3 bases at J, with 9 bases between the two ends. Germline CDR1 reads MNHEY; CDR2 reads SMNVEV (reference sequence). This CDR3 is built from 13 residues. For the CDR3, the DNA is TGTGCCAGCAGTTTCTCTACTCACTACGAGCAGTACTTC. Amino acids: CASSFSTHYEQYF.

The chain joins TRBV7-2 to TRBJ2-3; the match to TRBD2 covers 13 bases. The V gene's germline CDR1 is SGHTA and CDR2 FQGNSA. The CDR3 consists of 15 residues. V lost 5 bases, J lost 9 bases, and 8 bases stayed unmatched. The chain's CDR3 is CASSPTSGGSGTQYF. The CDR3 nucleotides are TGTGCCAGCAGCCCGACTAGCGGGGGGAGCGGGACGCAGTATTTT.

The chain uses TRBV6-4 and TRBJ2-2; D remains unclear. The CDR3 sequence is 14 residues long. CDR1 and CDR2 from the germline V gene are MRHNA and SNTAGT. Trimming took off 1 base at V and 5 bases at J, with 8 bases between the two ends. This CDR3 reads CASSDLSGTGELFF. The DNA for the CDR3 is TGTGCCAGCAGTGACTTGAGTGGGACCGGGGAGCTGTTTTTT.

This chain joins TRBV7-6 and TRBJ2-7; D is uncertain. The germline V and J ends were trimmed by 2 bases and 2 bases, with 7 bases remaining between them. Looked up from germline, CDR1 is SGHVS and CDR2 is FNYEAQ. CDR3 length equals 13 residues. The CDR3 nucleotides are TGTGCCAGCAGCTTATGGGATACCTACGAGCAGTACTTC. It is translated as CASSLWDTYEQYF. The full variable domain, its missing parts supplied by reference TRBV7-6 and TRBJ2-7, is GAGVSQSPRYKVTKRGQDVALRCDPISGHVSLYWYRQALGQGPEFLTYFNYEAQQDKSGLPNDRFSAERPEGSISTLTIQRTEQRDSAMYRCASSLWDTYEQYFGPGTRLTVT.

This rearrangement joins TRBV29-1 to TRBJ2-3, with D unclear. Germline V gene lookup returns CDR1 SQVTM and CDR2 ANQGSEA. V shed 5 bases and J shed 0 bases, with 6 bases lying between them. This CDR3 contains 12 residues. In nucleotides, the CDR3 is TGCAGCGTTCTCCAAAGCACAGATACGCAGTATTTT. Protein: CSVLQSTDTQYF.

The chain is built from TRBV7-9 and TRBJ2-1; 10 nucleotides line up with TRBD2. The V segment lost 4 bases and the J segment 16 bases; nucleotides outside the gene matches: 19. Germline CDR1 and CDR2: SEHNR and FQNEAQ (reference sequence). This CDR3 is 16 amino acids long. The chain's CDR3 is CASSSPLEREGSLPFF. The CDR3, as DNA: TGTGCCAGCAGCTCCCCCCTCGAGCGGGAGGGCTCTTTACCCTTCTTC.

This clonotype was observed a handful of times. The chain is built from TRBV7-2 and TRBJ2-7; D possibly corresponds to TRBD2 (6 bases). Germline CDR1 is SGHTA and CDR2 is FQGNSA. The CDR3 consists of 14 residues. V was clipped by 5 bases and J by 0 bases, with 11 bases between them. CDR3 amino acids: CASSLIGSSYEQYF. The CDR3, as DNA: TGTGCCAGCAGCCTTATCGGGAGCTCCTACGAGCAGTACTTC.

The chain combines TRBV7-9 with TRBJ2-5; 7 bases map to TRBD2. This CDR3 comprises 15 residues. Germline V gene sequence: CDR1 SEHNR, CDR2 FQNEAQ (reference sequence). The ends lost 3 bases at V and 7 bases at J; junction bases unmatched: 11. CDR3 protein: CASSFGLVERGTQYF. The CDR3 coding sequence is TGTGCCAGCAGCTTCGGACTAGTGGAAAGGGGGACCCAGTACTTC.

The V gene is TRBV14, the J gene TRBJ1-2, with D unclear. CDR1 is SGHDN and CDR2 is FVKESK in the germline V gene. V was clipped by 1 base and J by 4 bases, with 7 bases between them. The CDR3 runs 13 residues. CDR3 in amino acids: CASSQGWTYGYTF. CDR3 DNA sequence: TGTGCCAGCAGCCAAGGATGGACCTATGGCTACACCTTC.

The CDR3 nucleotides are TGTGCCAGCAGTAGGGGGGACAGGGGAGTGGAGACCCAGTACTTC. Translating it yields CASSRGDRGVETQYF. The gene calls are TRBV7-3 and TRBJ2-5; 10 nucleotides line up with TRBD1. J gave up 5 bases and V 6 bases, and 9 bases lay outside the gene matches. Germline V CDR1 and CDR2: SGHTA, FQGTGA. CDR3 length: 15 residues. Full variable domain (outside the CDR3, taken from reference TRBV7-3 and TRBJ2-5): GAGVSQTPSNKVTEKGKYVELRCDPISGHTALYWYRQSLGQGPEFLIYFQGTGAADDSGLPNDRFFAVRPEGSVSTLKIQRTERGDSAVYLCASSRGDRGVETQYFGPGTRLLVL.

V and J are TRBV12-3 or TRBV12-4 and TRBJ2-5; the match to TRBD1 covers 7 bases. There are 15 residues in the CDR3. V dropped 3 bases and J dropped 3; count of bases not matched to a gene: 7. CDR3 sequence: CASSFEETGKETQYF. The CDR3 coding sequence is TGTGCCAGCAGTTTCGAAGAGACAGGGAAAGAGACCCAGTACTTC.

The chain joins TRBV5-1 to TRBJ1-1; TRBD1 matches at 7 bases. There are 18 residues in the CDR3. Germline values: CDR1 SGHRS, CDR2 YFSETQ. V was clipped by 1 base and J by 0 bases; unmatched bases: 12. CDR3 loop: CASSLTPRTGDLNTEAFF. CDR3 bases: TGCGCCAGCAGCTTGACTCCCAGGACAGGCGACTTGAACACTGAAGCTTTCTTT.

J is TRBJ2-2 and V is TRBV6-5, with 9 bases matching TRBD1. V gave up 0 bases and J gave up 6 bases; unmatched junction bases: 5. Germline V lookup: CDR1 MNHEY, CDR2 SVGAGI. This CDR3 comprises 16 residues. The CDR3 loop reads CASSYSGTGIAGELFF. CDR3 sequence (DNA): TGTGCCAGCAGTTACTCGGGGACAGGGATCGCCGGGGAGCTGTTTTTT.

V and J are TRBV7-2 and TRBJ2-3, with D perhaps matching TRBD1 or TRBD2 (5 bases each). V lost 1 base and J 1 base, leaving 18 bases between the germline ends. CDR3 size: 18 residues. CDR1 is SGHTA and CDR2 is FQGNSA in the germline V gene. The CDR3 reads CASSLGGPVAFRTDTQYF. In DNA form, the CDR3 reads TGTGCCAGCAGCTTAGGGGGCCCAGTAGCGTTTCGCACAGATACGCAGTATTTT.

The J gene is TRBJ2-6, the V gene TRBV20-1; unclear D gene. Trimming pared 6 bases from V and 1 base from J, leaving 16 bases between. The germline V gene encodes CDR1 DFQATT and CDR2 SNEGSKA (reference sequence). The CDR3 consists of 16 residues. The CDR3 bases are TGCAGTGCCATATCGTTGCCTCCGTCTGGGGCCAACGTCCTGACTTTC. As protein: CSAISLPPSGANVLTF.

The rearrangement uses TRBV7-4 and TRBJ1-1, with a possible D match to TRBD1 (6 bases). The CDR3 has 19 residues. Deletions cut 7 bases from V and 1 base from J, with 28 bases between. CDR1 SGHVT and CDR2 SQSDAQ come from the germline V gene. This CDR3 reads CASTSVGQQPIPPNTEAFF. The DNA of the CDR3 is TGTGCCAGCACCTCGGTTGGACAGCAACCCATCCCCCCGAACACTGAAGCTTTCTTT. The complete variable domain, with remaining parts taken from reference TRBV7-4 and TRBJ1-1, reads GAGVSQSPRYKVAKRGRDVALRCDSISGHVTLYWYRQTLGQGSEVLTYSQSDAQRDKSGRPSGRFSAERPERSVSTLKIQRTEQGDSAVYLCASTSVGQQPIPPNTEAFFGQGTRLTVV.

This clonotype was counted between two and nine times. The chain combines TRBV6-1 with TRBJ2-5; 10 nucleotides match TRBD2. Germline CDR1 MNHNS, CDR2 SASEGT. The J segment lost 1 base and the V segment lost 1 base, leaving 6 bases of the junction unmatched. CDR3 size: 17 residues. The CDR3 loop reads CASSEGSSGRLQETQYF. The CDR3 nucleotides read TGTGCCAGCAGTGAAGGATCTAGCGGGAGACTCCAAGAGACCCAGTACTTC.

There are many counts of this clonotype. The gene calls are TRBV7-2 and TRBJ1-2; 7 positions agree with TRBD1. With 6 bases clipped from V and 4 bases from J, the junction kept 8 bases outside the gene matches. The CDR3 is 14 amino acids. Looked up from germline, CDR1 is SGHTA and CDR2 is FQGNSA. The CDR3 bases are TGTGCCAGCAGTCGGAACAGGGGAGGCTATGGCTACACCTTC. Translated: CASSRNRGGYGYTF.

This clonotype was counted only a few times. The gene calls are TRBV28 and TRBJ2-7, with D tentatively TRBD2 (6 bases). The CDR3 spans 15 residues. The ends were cut back, 5 bases at V and 3 bases at J, with 17 bases in the middle. The germline V gene has CDR1 MDHEN and CDR2 SYDVKM. The CDR3 here is CASSPLGLPNYEQYF. For the CDR3, the DNA is TGTGCCAGCAGTCCCCTCGGACTACCCAACTACGAGCAGTACTTC.

This clonotype was detected a few times. The chain combines TRBV5-1 with TRBJ2-5, with D possibly being TRBD2 (6 bases). V was shortened by 0 bases and J by 2 bases, with 11 bases between the two germline ends. CDR1 SGHRS and CDR2 YFSETQ come from the germline V gene. The CDR3 consists of 15 residues. CDR3 amino acids: CASSLAGRRQETQYF. CDR3 DNA: TGCGCCAGCAGCTTGGCCGGGAGAAGACAAGAGACCCAGTACTTC.

The chain recombines TRBV24-1 with TRBJ2-3; 10 bases are shared with TRBD2. V gave up 5 bases and J gave up 4 bases; unmatched junction bases: 17. This CDR3 spans 19 amino acids. Germline assignment: CDR1 KGHDR and CDR2 SFDVKD. This chain's CDR3 is CATSAPSPSLAGVSDTQYF. DNA of the CDR3: TGTGCCACCAGTGCCCCTTCCCCCTCTCTAGCGGGAGTCTCAGATACGCAGTATTTT.

V and J are TRBV2 and TRBJ1-6, with D unclear. Trimming cost V 3 bases and J 6 bases, with 9 bases left between them. This CDR3 is built from 14 residues. Germline V CDR1 and CDR2: SNHLY, FYNNEI. In nucleotides, the CDR3 is TGTGCCAGCAGTGAGGAACGGATTAATTCACCCCTCCACTTT. It codes for CASSEERINSPLHF. The complete variable domain, with remaining parts taken from reference TRBV2 and TRBJ1-6, reads EPEVTQTPSHQVTQMGQEVILRCVPISNHLYFYWYRQILGQKVEFLVSFYNNEISEKSEIFDDQFSVERPDGSNFTLKIRSTKLEDSAMYFCASSEERINSPLHFGNGTRLTVT.

The chain combines TRBV12-3 or TRBV12-4 with TRBJ2-7; 10 nucleotides match TRBD1. This CDR3 spans 18 amino acids. J was trimmed by 5 bases and V by 2 bases; bases with no gene match: 15. Written as DNA, the CDR3 is TGTGCCAGCAGTTTACTATGGTCGAGGGACAGGGGAGACCACGAGCAGTACTTC. It is translated as CASSLLWSRDRGDHEQYF.

This clonotype showed up many times. This sequence joins TRBV12-3 or TRBV12-4 and TRBJ1-3; D uncertain. Trimming removed 2 bases from V and 0 bases from J, with 8 bases in between. CDR3 length: 15 residues. The CDR3 bases are TGTGCCAGCAGTTTACCTCAGAGCTCTGGAAACACCATATATTTT. Protein product: CASSLPQSSGNTIYF.

This chain links TRBV27 with TRBJ2-1; D might be TRBD1 (6 bases). The CDR3 consists of 16 residues. V lost 4 bases and J 3 bases, leaving 16 bases between the germline ends. Germline CDR1 and CDR2: MNHEY and SMNVEV (reference sequence). As DNA, the CDR3 is TGTGCCAGCAGTTCCGGACTCGCGGACAGCTACAATGAGCAGTTCTTC. It encodes CASSSGLADSYNEQFF.

Ten or more counts support this clonotype. The chain joins TRBV20-1 to TRBJ2-7, with D hard to call. Germline-derived CDR1 and CDR2 are DFQATT and SNEGSKA (reference sequence). V lost 0 bases to trimming and J lost 3 bases, with 9 bases between them. This CDR3 spans 13 amino acids. The CDR3 loop reads CSAREGRLYEQYF. CDR3 coding DNA: TGCAGTGCTAGAGAGGGCAGGCTCTACGAGCAGTACTTC.

This clonotype was recorded a few times. V gene TRBV6-5 combines with J gene TRBJ2-7; 8 bases are shared with TRBD2. The length of the CDR3 is 16 residues. Trimming cost V 0 bases and J 3 bases; bases outside gene matches: 7. Germline V CDR1 and CDR2: MNHEY, SVGAGI. The CDR3 DNA reads TGTGCCAGCAGTTACTCTCGGGGGGGAGATTTCTACGAGCAGTACTTC. Translated: CASSYSRGGDFYEQYF.